This T cell receptor beta chain originates from a study of T cell responses to AZD1222 COVID-19 vaccine. Whole-study context: Some second doses came at about 4 weeks and others at about 12 weeks; these were pooled. Notes on the study in general: Donors in the cohort were predominantly white British and more often female, and clonal diversity was possibly underestimated.

Method: immunoSEQ multiplex PCR; TCRdb's copy keeps in-frame clones and lacks some. The data hold about 130,000 clones, with roughly nine tenths observed a single time. With regard to this clone: Antigen: not known.

This CDR3 has 15 amino acids. Germline V lookup: CDR1 MDHEN, CDR2 SYDVKM. Trimming took 6 bases from V and 4 from J, leaving 18 bases between them. This sample comprised peripheral blood, obtained on day 0 of AZD1222 vaccination. The TCR was taken from an adult in good health. This chain links TRBV28 with TRBJ1-2; weak D call: TRBD1 (5 bases). The CDR3 protein is CASSPGEWDLYGYTF. The CDR3 bases are TGTGCCAGCAGCCCGGGGGAGTGGGACCTCTATGGCTACACCTTC.